This T cell receptor beta chain derives from a study of cytomegalovirus exposure and HLA in healthy donors. PCR employed 60 Vbeta and 13 Jbeta primers. TCRdb keeps only in-frame clones here, not all; method: immunoSEQ multiplex PCR. The data show approximately 150,000 clones, 65% to 90% seen once. Germline V CDR1 and CDR2: LGHNA, YSLEER. The length of the CDR3 is 15 residues. The V and J ends lost 0 bases and 6 bases respectively, with 12 bases between them. Details on this clone: Its antigen is as yet unknown.

Study-wide results and limits: By HLA locus, TCR association rates varied in a later analysis, with DRB1 showing the most and HLA-C the fewest. As a later analysis showed, a missense DCLRE1C variant was linked to trimming of TCR beta V- and J-genes.

The chain has TRBV4-3 and TRBJ1-5; no clear D. The receptor comes from a man in his fifties or sixties in good health and CMV-seropositive. Material for sequencing was PBMCs. The CDR3 loop is CASSQDGTSSQPQHF. The CDR3 coding sequence is TGCGCCAGCAGCCAAGATGGCACCTCAAGTCAGCCCCAGCATTTT.